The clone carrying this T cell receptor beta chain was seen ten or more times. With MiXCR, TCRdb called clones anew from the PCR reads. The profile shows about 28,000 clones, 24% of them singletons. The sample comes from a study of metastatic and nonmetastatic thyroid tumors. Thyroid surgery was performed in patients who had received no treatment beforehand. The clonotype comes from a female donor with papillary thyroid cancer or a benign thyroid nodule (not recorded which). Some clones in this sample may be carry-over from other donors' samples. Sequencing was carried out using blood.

Here the CDR3 reads CASSLVGAGSSYEQYF. The CDR3, as DNA: TGTGCCAGCAGCTTAGTGGGAGCGGGTAGCTCCTACGAGCAGTACTTC. The chain has TRBV11-2 and TRBJ2-7, with D possibly TRBD2 on 6 matching bases. Trimming cost V 1 base and J 0 bases, with 13 bases left between them. The CDR3 contains 16 residues. Germline V gives CDR1 SGHAT, CDR2 FQNNGV.